Listed here is a single T cell receptor beta chain. This CDR3 region has 14 residues. V lost 1 base to trimming and J lost 4 bases, with 8 bases between them. The germline gives CDR1 LNHNV, CDR2 YYDKDF (reference sequence). Generated by immunoSEQ multiplex PCR, the TCRdb table keeps only in-frame clones and is missing some. The sample includes 200,000 to 250,000 clones, roughly 89% of them seen just once. The data derive from a study of blood T cell repertoires in COVID-19. Source material: PBMCs or T cells enriched from blood (not recorded which). The chain couples TRBV15 to TRBJ1-5; D is possibly TRBD1 (6 bases). The TCR was taken from a young woman with acute COVID-19. The CDR3 loop reads CATSRVGGNQPQHF. DNA for the CDR3: TGTGCCACCAGCAGAGTAGGGGGAAATCAGCCCCAGCATTTT.